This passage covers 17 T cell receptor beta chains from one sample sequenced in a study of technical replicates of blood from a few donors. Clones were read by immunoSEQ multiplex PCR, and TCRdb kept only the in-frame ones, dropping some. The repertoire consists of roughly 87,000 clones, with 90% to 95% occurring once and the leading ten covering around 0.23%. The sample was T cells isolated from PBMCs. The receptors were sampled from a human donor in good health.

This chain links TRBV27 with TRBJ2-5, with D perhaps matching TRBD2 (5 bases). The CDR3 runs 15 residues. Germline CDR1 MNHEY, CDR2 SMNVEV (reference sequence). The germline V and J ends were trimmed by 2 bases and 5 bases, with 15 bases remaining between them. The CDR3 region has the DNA TGTGCCAGCAGTTTAATAAAGGACTTCTCGGAGACCCAGTACTTC. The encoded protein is CASSLIKDFSETQYF.

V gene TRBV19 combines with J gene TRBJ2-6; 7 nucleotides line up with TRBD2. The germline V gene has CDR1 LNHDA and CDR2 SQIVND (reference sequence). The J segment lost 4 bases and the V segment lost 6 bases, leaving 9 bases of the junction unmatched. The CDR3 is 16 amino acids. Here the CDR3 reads CASSHVGGSGANVLTF. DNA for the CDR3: TGTGCCAGTAGCCACGTGGGGGGGTCGGGGGCCAACGTCCTGACTTTC.

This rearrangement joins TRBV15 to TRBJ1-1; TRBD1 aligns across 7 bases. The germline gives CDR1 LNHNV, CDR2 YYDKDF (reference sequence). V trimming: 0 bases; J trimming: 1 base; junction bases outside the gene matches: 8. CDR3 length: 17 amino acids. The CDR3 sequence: CATSRDPRGQQNTEAFF. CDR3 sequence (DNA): TGTGCCACCAGCAGAGATCCCAGGGGACAGCAGAACACTGAAGCTTTCTTT. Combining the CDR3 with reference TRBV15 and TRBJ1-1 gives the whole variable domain DAMVIQNPRYQVTQFGKPVTLSCSQTLNHNVMYWYQQKSSQAPKLLFHYYDKDFNNEADTPDNFQSRRPNTSFCFLDIRSPGLGDTAMYLCATSRDPRGQQNTEAFFGQGTRLTVV.

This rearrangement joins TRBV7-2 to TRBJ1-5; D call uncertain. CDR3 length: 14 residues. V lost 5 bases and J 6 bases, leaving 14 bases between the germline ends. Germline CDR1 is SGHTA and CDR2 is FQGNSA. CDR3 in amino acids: CASSAQLFGQPQHF. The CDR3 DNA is TGTGCCAGCAGCGCCCAGTTGTTTGGTCAGCCCCAGCATTTT.

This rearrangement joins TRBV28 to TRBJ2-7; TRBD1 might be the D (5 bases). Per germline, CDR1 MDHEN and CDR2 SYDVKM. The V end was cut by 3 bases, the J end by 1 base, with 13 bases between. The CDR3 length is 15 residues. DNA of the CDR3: TGTGCCAGCAGTTTTTGGGGCACGGAGTCCTACGAGCAGTACTTC. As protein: CASSFWGTESYEQYF.

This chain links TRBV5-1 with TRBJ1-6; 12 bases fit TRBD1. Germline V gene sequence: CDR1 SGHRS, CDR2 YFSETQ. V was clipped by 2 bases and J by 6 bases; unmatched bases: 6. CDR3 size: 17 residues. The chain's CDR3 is CASSFRGTGGINSPLHF. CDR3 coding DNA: TGCGCCAGCAGCTTTCGGGGGACAGGGGGCATTAATTCACCCCTCCACTTT.

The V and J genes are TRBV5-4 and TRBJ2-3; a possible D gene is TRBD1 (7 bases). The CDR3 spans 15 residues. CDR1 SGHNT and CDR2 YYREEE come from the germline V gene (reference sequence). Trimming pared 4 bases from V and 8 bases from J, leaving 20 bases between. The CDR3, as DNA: TGTGCCAGCAGCACTGGGGACTCAGGACAGGTTACGCAGTATTTT. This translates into CASSTGDSGQVTQYF.

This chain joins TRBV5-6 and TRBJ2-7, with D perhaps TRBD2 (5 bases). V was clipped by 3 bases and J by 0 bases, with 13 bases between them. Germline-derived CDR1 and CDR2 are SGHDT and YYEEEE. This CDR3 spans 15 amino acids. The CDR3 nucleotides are TGTGCCAGCAGCTCAATAAGACTATCCTCCTACGAGCAGTACTTC. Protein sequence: CASSSIRLSSYEQYF.

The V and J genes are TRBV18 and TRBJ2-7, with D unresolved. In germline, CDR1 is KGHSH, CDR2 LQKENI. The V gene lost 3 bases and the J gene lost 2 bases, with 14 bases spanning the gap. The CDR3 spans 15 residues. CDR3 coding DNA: TGTGCCAGCTCACCGTGGGCCGCATCCCCCTACGAGCAGTACTTC. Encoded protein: CASSPWAASPYEQYF.

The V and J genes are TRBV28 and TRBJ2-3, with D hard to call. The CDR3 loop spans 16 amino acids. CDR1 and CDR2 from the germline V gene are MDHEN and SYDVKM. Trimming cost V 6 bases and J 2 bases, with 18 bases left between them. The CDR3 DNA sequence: TGTGCCAGCAGATCCCTCTACGACATCAACACAGATACGCAGTATTTT. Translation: CASRSLYDINTDTQYF.

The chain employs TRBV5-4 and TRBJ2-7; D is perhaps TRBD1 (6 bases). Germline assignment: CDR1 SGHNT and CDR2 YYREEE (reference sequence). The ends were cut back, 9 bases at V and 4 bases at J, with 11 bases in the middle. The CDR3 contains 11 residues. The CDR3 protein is CATKGEYEQYF. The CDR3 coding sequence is TGTGCCACGAAGGGGGAGTACGAGCAGTACTTC.

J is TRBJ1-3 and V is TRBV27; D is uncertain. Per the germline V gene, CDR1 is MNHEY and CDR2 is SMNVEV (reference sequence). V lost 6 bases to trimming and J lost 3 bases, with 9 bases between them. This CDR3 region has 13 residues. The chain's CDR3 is CASRWRGGNTIYF. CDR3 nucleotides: TGTGCCAGCAGGTGGCGGGGTGGAAACACCATATATTTT.

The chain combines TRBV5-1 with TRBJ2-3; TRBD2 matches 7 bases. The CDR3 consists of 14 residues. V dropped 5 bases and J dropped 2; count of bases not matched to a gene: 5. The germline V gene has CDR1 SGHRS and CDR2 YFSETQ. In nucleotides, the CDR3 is TGCGCCAGCAGACAAAGCGGGACCACAGATACGCAGTATTTT. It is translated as CASRQSGTTDTQYF.

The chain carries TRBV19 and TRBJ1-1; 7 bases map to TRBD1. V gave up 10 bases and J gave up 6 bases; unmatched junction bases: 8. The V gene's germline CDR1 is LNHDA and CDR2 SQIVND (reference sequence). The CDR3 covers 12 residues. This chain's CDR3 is CATQDRAAEAFF. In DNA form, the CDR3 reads TGTGCCACCCAAGACAGGGCCGCTGAAGCTTTCTTT.

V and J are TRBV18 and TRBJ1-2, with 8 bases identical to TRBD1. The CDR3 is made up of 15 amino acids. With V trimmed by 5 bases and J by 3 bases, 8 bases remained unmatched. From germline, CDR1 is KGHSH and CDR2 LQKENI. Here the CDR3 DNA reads TGTGCCAGCTCATTGCAGGGGGCTACGGACTATGGCTACACCTTC. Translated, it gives CASSLQGATDYGYTF.

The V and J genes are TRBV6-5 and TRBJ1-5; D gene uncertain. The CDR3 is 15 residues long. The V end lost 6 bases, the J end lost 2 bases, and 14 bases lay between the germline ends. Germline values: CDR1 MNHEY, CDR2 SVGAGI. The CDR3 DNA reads TGTGCCAGCAGGCTGGTTTATAGTGGCAATCAGCCCCAGCATTTT. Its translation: CASRLVYSGNQPQHF.

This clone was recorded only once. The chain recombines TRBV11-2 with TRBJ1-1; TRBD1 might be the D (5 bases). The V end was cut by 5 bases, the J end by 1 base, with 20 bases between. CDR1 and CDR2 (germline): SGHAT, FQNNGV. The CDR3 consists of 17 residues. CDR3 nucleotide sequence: TGTGCCAGCAGCGACCCACGGGGGATTCGGACGAACACTGAAGCTTTCTTT. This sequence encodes CASSDPRGIRTNTEAFF.